Each of the 28 T cell receptor beta chains below was sequenced from the same sample in a study of cytomegalovirus exposure and HLA in healthy donors. The primer mix had 60 Vbeta and 13 Jbeta primers. Sequencing was performed with immunoSEQ multiplex PCR; in TCRdb, only in-frame clones are kept and a portion is missing. The data contain some 140,000 clones, 75% to 80% of them singletons. The sequencing sample was made of PBMCs. These receptors came from a man aged 30 to 45 in good health and CMV-seronegative.

The V call is TRBV6-5, the J call TRBJ1-2, with TRBD1 matching 7 bases. The V gene's germline CDR1 is MNHEY and CDR2 SVGAGI. V lost 6 bases, J lost 8 bases, and 9 bases stayed unmatched. This CDR3 is 13 amino acids long. CDR3: CASSTDRVRGYTF. The CDR3 region has the DNA TGTGCCAGCAGCACCGACAGGGTGAGGGGCTACACCTTC.

The chain links TRBV11-3 to TRBJ2-7; the match to TRBD1 covers 8 bases. This CDR3 has 15 amino acids. After removal of 5 bases from V and 6 bases from J, the junction contained 12 bases not matched to a gene. CDR1 SGHNT and CDR2 YENEEA come from the germline V gene. The CDR3 sequence is CASSIGQGGIGEQYF. The CDR3 region has the DNA TGTGCCAGCAGCATAGGACAGGGTGGTATAGGCGAGCAGTACTTC.

About this clone itself: The sample holds other DNA sequences that translate to the same CDR3. This chain links TRBV5-1 with TRBJ1-5, with 9 nucleotides matching TRBD1. The ends lost 1 base at V and 7 bases at J; junction bases unmatched: 6. The CDR3 is made up of 15 amino acids. Germline CDR1 and CDR2: SGHRS and YFSETQ. The CDR3: CASSLTGGAGQPQHF. The CDR3 nucleotides read TGCGCCAGCAGCTTGACAGGGGGCGCCGGACAGCCCCAGCATTTT.

This chain connects TRBV9 to TRBJ2-5; D may be TRBD2 (8 bases). Looked up from germline, CDR1 is SGDLS and CDR2 is YYNGEE. The V gene lost 6 bases and the J gene lost 5 bases, with 17 bases spanning the gap. CDR3 length: 14 amino acids. As DNA, the CDR3 is TGTGCCAGCAACCTCGGGAGGGGGCGGGAGACCCAGTACTTC. It specifies CASNLGRGRETQYF. The variable domain in full, completed from reference TRBV9 and TRBJ2-5, reads DSGVTQTPKHLITATGQRVTLRCSPRSGDLSVYWYQQSLDQGLQFLIQYYNGEERAKGNILERFSAQQFPDLHSELNLSSLELGDSALYFCASNLGRGRETQYFGPGTRLLVL.

The gene calls are TRBV7-2 and TRBJ2-1; 9 bases match TRBD2. The CDR3 runs 15 residues. After removal of 1 base from V and 8 bases from J, the junction contained 6 bases not matched to a gene. The germline V gene encodes CDR1 SGHTA and CDR2 FQGNSA. The CDR3 is CASSLEAGGPDEQFF. The CDR3 DNA follows: TGTGCCAGCAGCTTAGAGGCGGGAGGGCCGGATGAGCAGTTCTTC.

CDR3 sequence: CASSSGTTLGVEQYF. CDR3 sequence (DNA): TGTGCCAGCTCATCCGGGACAACATTAGGGGTCGAGCAGTACTTC. V usage is TRBV18 and J usage is TRBJ2-7, with a tentative D call TRBD1 (6 bases). The CDR3 has 15 residues. CDR1 KGHSH and CDR2 LQKENI come from the germline V gene. V was pared by 5 bases and J by 6 bases, with 20 bases between.

The V and J genes are TRBV6-1 and TRBJ2-5; D possibly corresponds to TRBD2 (6 bases). The V and J ends lost 3 bases and 5 bases respectively, with 10 bases between them. The CDR3 totals 13 residues. Looked up from germline, CDR1 is MNHNS and CDR2 is SASEGT. The CDR3 is CASSDGGGETQYF. In DNA form, the CDR3 reads TGTGCCAGCAGTGACGGGGGTGGGGAGACCCAGTACTTC.

This chain links TRBV27 with TRBJ1-2, with 9 bases identical to TRBD1. CDR3 size: 15 residues. Germline V gives CDR1 MNHEY, CDR2 SMNVEV (reference sequence). Trimming cost V 6 bases and J 1 base; bases outside gene matches: 6. CDR3 DNA sequence: TGTGCCAGCAGCCTGACAGGGGGAGGTAACTATGGCTACACCTTC. It specifies CASSLTGGGNYGYTF.

The V and J genes are TRBV7-9 and TRBJ1-4, with D uncertain. The CDR3 extends over 14 amino acids. Germline CDR1 reads SEHNR; CDR2 reads FQNEAQ (reference sequence). V was clipped by 5 bases and J by 3 bases, with 10 bases between them. For the CDR3, the DNA is TGTGCCAGCAGCCCCAATTCCCCTAATGAAAAACTGTTTTTT. Translated: CASSPNSPNEKLFF.

This chain links TRBV11-3 with TRBJ2-1; D perhaps matches TRBD2 (6 bases). The CDR3 loop spans 15 amino acids. Trimming left V 5 bases short and J 0 bases short, with 11 bases between. Germline V gene lookup returns CDR1 SGHNT and CDR2 YENEEA. The CDR3 here is CASSRTGGSYNEQFF. The DNA of the CDR3 is TGTGCCAGCAGCCGGACCGGGGGCTCCTACAATGAGCAGTTCTTC.

V is TRBV15 and J is TRBJ2-1; D perhaps matches TRBD2 (6 bases). V lost 0 bases to trimming and J lost 9 bases, with 15 bases between them. Germline-derived CDR1 and CDR2 are LNHNV and YYDKDF (reference sequence). The CDR3 contains 15 residues. The CDR3 DNA sequence: TGTGCCACCAGCAGAGATCTAACGGGAGCGAGTGAGCAGTTCTTC. Its protein is CATSRDLTGASEQFF.

V is TRBV5-5 and J is TRBJ2-1, with 9 bases aligning to TRBD2. Losses at the gene ends were 4 bases for V and 3 bases for J; bases not matched to a gene: 5. The germline CDR1 and CDR2 sequences are SGHKS and YYEKEE (reference sequence). The CDR3 runs 15 residues. The CDR3 sequence is CASSARLADYNEQFF. DNA for the CDR3: TGTGCCAGCAGCGCCCGACTAGCGGACTACAATGAGCAGTTCTTC.

This clone was detected only a few times. The chain recombines TRBV10-3 with TRBJ1-2, with 8 positions matching TRBD1. Germline assignment: CDR1 ENHRY and CDR2 SYGVKD. The CDR3 is 15 residues long. J was trimmed by 4 bases and V by 2 bases; bases with no gene match: 6. CDR3 in DNA: TGTGCCATCAGTGAGGGACAGGGCGGCGGCTATGGCTACACCTTC. Encoded protein: CAISEGQGGGYGYTF.

This chain uses TRBV5-1 with TRBJ2-7, with 7 bases that match TRBD1. The germline gives CDR1 SGHRS, CDR2 YFSETQ. Trimming at V came to 4 bases and at J to 2 bases, leaving 12 bases not matched to a gene. The CDR3 is 16 amino acids. The CDR3 DNA reads TGCGCCAGCAGCCCACTGAGGGACAGCTTTCCCTACGAGCAGTACTTC. It specifies CASSPLRDSFPYEQYF.

The chain combines TRBV19 with TRBJ2-7, with 9 bases lining up with TRBD2. Germline CDR1 is LNHDA and CDR2 is SQIVND (reference sequence). The CDR3 loop spans 14 amino acids. V lost 5 bases to trimming and J lost 2 bases; unmatched junction nucleotides: 4. CDR3: CASSDAGGAYEQYF. The CDR3 bases are TGTGCCAGTAGTGACGCGGGAGGGGCCTACGAGCAGTACTTC.

This clone has more than one count but fewer than ten. The chain has TRBV7-3 and TRBJ2-1; 13 bases line up with TRBD2. This CDR3 spans 18 amino acids. The junction had 10 bases not matched to a gene; V was cut back by 6 bases and J by 2 bases. Germline V gene lookup returns CDR1 SGHTA and CDR2 FQGTGA. Written as DNA, the CDR3 is TGTGCCAGCAGTCCGGGACTAGCGGGACGCGGGGCCTACAATGAGCAGTTCTTC. Translating gives CASSPGLAGRGAYNEQFF.

The rearrangement joins TRBV7-6 to TRBJ2-5; perhaps TRBD2 as D (5 bases). The V end lost 6 bases, the J end lost 1 base, and 6 bases lay between the germline ends. The germline V gene has CDR1 SGHVS and CDR2 FNYEAQ. This CDR3 comprises 12 residues. The CDR3 region is CASSGLQETQYF. In DNA, the CDR3 is TGTGCCAGCAGTGGACTCCAAGAGACCCAGTACTTC.

The V call is TRBV6-1, the J call TRBJ1-5; 8 positions agree with TRBD1. Germline CDR1 is MNHNS and CDR2 is SASEGT. The CDR3 is 15 amino acids. Unmatched junction bases numbered 15, after V lost 10 bases and J lost 7 bases. The CDR3, as DNA: TGTGCCACCCAGTACATTCAGGGGGCAGGGCAGCCCCAGCATTTT. Protein: CATQYIQGAGQPQHF.

The chain has TRBV11-2 and TRBJ2-1, with 9 bases aligning to TRBD2. With 4 bases clipped from V and 2 bases from J, the junction kept 3 bases outside the gene matches. The CDR3 loop spans 15 amino acids. Germline CDR1 is SGHAT and CDR2 is FQNNGV. The CDR3, as DNA: TGTGCCAGCAGCTCTACTAGCGGGCCCTACAATGAGCAGTTCTTC. This gives the protein CASSSTSGPYNEQFF.

The chain joins TRBV6-1 to TRBJ1-2; a weak D match, TRBD1 (5 bases). Between the trimmed V and J ends, which lost 6 bases and 7 bases, there was a span of 18 bases. CDR1 and CDR2 (germline): MNHNS, SASEGT. The CDR3 spans 14 residues. CDR3 residues: CASSHRRQMPGYTF. The CDR3 coding sequence is TGTGCCAGCAGCCACCGGCGACAGATGCCTGGCTACACCTTC.

The rearrangement joins TRBV7-2 to TRBJ2-5; TRBD1 matches 7 bases. The CDR3 contains 14 residues. Looked up from germline, CDR1 is SGHTA and CDR2 is FQGNSA. Trimming took 3 bases from V and 2 from J; bases not matched to a gene: 3. CDR3: CASSFSRGQETQYF. The DNA for the CDR3 is TGTGCCAGCAGCTTTAGCAGGGGGCAAGAGACCCAGTACTTC.

The chain links TRBV6-5 to TRBJ1-1; 7 nucleotides align to TRBD1. The V gene's germline CDR1 is MNHEY and CDR2 SVGAGI. Trimming removed 4 bases from V and 1 base from J; junction bases left unmatched: 3. The CDR3 totals 14 residues. The CDR3 nucleotides read TGTGCCAGCAGTTCAGGGACAGAGAACACTGAAGCTTTCTTT. Protein sequence: CASSSGTENTEAFF.

CDR3 sequence: CASSESTQLTEAFF. The CDR3 DNA sequence: TGCGCCAGCAGTGAGTCGACTCAGTTAACTGAAGCTTTCTTT. The chain combines TRBV10-1 with TRBJ1-1; unclear D gene. CDR3 length: 14 amino acids. Germline lookup yields CDR1 WNHNN and CDR2 SYGVQD (reference sequence). V was shortened by 0 bases and J by 5 bases, with 10 bases between the two germline ends.

The chain employs TRBV2 and TRBJ2-3; 9 nucleotides match TRBD2. CDR1 is SNHLY, CDR2 FYNNEI, per germline. V trimming: 10 bases; J trimming: 6 bases; junction bases outside the gene matches: 5. The CDR3 spans 12 residues. The CDR3 sequence is CANRGRADTQYF. The CDR3, as DNA: TGTGCCAACCGCGGGAGGGCTGATACGCAGTATTTT.

The chain recombines TRBV18 with TRBJ2-2; the match to TRBD1 covers 8 bases. V gave up 0 bases and J gave up 5 bases; unmatched junction bases: 5. The CDR3 consists of 16 residues. Germline lookup yields CDR1 KGHSH and CDR2 LQKENI. Written as DNA, the CDR3 is TGTGCCAGCTCACCACCCGGGACAGGCCTAACCGGGGAGCTGTTTTTT. Protein sequence: CASSPPGTGLTGELFF.

This chain connects TRBV6-1 to TRBJ1-2, with 7 positions matching TRBD1. Germline values: CDR1 MNHNS, CDR2 SASEGT. This CDR3 region has 15 residues. Losses at the gene ends were 6 bases for V and 0 bases for J; bases not matched to a gene: 7. For the CDR3, the DNA is TGTGCCAGCAGCCCCGACAGGGACCCTAACTATGGCTACACCTTC. Translating gives CASSPDRDPNYGYTF.

This chain joins TRBV11-2 and TRBJ1-1; tentative D call: TRBD1 (6 bases). The CDR3 covers 15 residues. Trimming left V 2 bases short and J 5 bases short, with 15 bases between. In germline, CDR1 is SGHAT, CDR2 FQNNGV. Here the CDR3 DNA reads TGTGCCAGCAGCTTACTATTAAGGGGGTCTACTGAAGCTTTCTTT. Amino acid sequence: CASSLLLRGSTEAFF.

The J gene is TRBJ2-6, the V gene TRBV19, with a possible D match to TRBD2 (6 bases). With 3 bases removed from V and 0 bases from J, the gap between germline ends came to 15 bases. Germline CDR1 and CDR2: LNHDA and SQIVND (reference sequence). The CDR3 is made up of 18 amino acids. DNA of the CDR3: TGTGCCAGTAGTATGAACGGGCGGGATGACTCTGGGGCCAACGTCCTGACTTTC. Translation gives CASSMNGRDDSGANVLTF.